This TCR beta chain was documented in a study of response to subunit inactivated influenza vaccine. Germline CDR1 SGHVS, CDR2 FNYEAQ. V lost 5 bases, J lost 7 bases, and 31 bases stayed unmatched. The CDR3 is made up of 23 amino acids. Study-wide results and caveats: Few additional T cells are recruited per seasonal influenza vaccination, authors suggested.

TCRdb reprocessed the RT-PCR reads with MiXCR, giving one entry per CDR3 protein. The table includes around 850,000 distinct CDR3 sequences, approximately 17% detected once. In the case of this clonotype: What it recognizes is unknown.

The source was PBMCs from blood, collected 5 to 6 days after vaccination. The chain carries TRBV7-6 and TRBJ2-1; 11 positions agree with TRBD2. This receptor was obtained from a man over 45 who received an inactivated influenza vaccine. This chain's CDR3 is CASSTKRITGHPTSGTRGNEQFF. The DNA of the CDR3 is TGTGCCAGCAGCACCAAAAGGATAACAGGGCATCCGACTAGCGGGACGAGGGGAAATGAGCAGTTCTTC.